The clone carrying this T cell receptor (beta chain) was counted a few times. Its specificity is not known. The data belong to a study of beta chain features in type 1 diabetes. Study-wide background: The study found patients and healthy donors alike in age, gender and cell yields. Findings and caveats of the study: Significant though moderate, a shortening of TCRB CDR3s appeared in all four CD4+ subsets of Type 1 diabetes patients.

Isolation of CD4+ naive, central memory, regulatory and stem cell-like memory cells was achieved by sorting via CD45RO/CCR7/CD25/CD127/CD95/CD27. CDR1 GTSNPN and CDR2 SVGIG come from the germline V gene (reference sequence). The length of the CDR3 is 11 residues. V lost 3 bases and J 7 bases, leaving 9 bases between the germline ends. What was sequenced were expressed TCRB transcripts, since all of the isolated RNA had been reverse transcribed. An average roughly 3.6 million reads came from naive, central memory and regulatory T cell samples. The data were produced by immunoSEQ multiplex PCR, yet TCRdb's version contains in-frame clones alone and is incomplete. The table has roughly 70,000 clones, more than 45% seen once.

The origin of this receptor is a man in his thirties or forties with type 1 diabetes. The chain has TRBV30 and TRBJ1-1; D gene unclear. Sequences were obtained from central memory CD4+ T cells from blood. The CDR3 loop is CAWRVLHEAFF. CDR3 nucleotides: TGTGCCTGGAGAGTACTACATGAAGCTTTCTTT.